What follows are 5 T cell receptor beta chains derived from one specimen sequenced in a study of cytomegalovirus exposure and HLA in healthy donors. The PCR had 60 Vbeta and 13 Jbeta primers. Assay: immunoSEQ multiplex PCR; the TCRdb copy retains only in-frame clones and omits some. This table has 150,000 to 200,000 clones, around four fifths appearing once. The sequencing input was PBMCs. The receptors here all came from a woman aged 50 to 60 in good health and CMV-seropositive.

This clone was found a few times. V usage is TRBV7-6 and J usage is TRBJ1-2; TRBD1 matches at 7 bases. The V gene end was trimmed by 1 base and the J gene end by 5 bases; junction bases not matched to a gene: 7. From germline, CDR1 is SGHVS and CDR2 FNYEAQ. The CDR3 loop spans 15 amino acids. The DNA for the CDR3 is TGTGCCAGCAGCTTAGGCCCGGGGACAGTATATGGCTACACCTTC. Protein product: CASSLGPGTVYGYTF. Together with reference TRBV7-6 and TRBJ1-2, the CDR3 gives the full variable domain: GAGVSQSPRYKVTKRGQDVALRCDPISGHVSLYWYRQALGQGPEFLTYFNYEAQQDKSGLPNDRFSAERPEGSISTLTIQRTEQRDSAMYRCASSLGPGTVYGYTFGSGTRLTVV.

The rearrangement links TRBV5-1 to TRBJ2-2, with D unresolved. The V gene's germline CDR1 is SGHRS and CDR2 YFSETQ. The CDR3 extends over 14 amino acids. Deletions cut 0 bases from V and 5 bases from J, with 8 bases between. CDR3 bases: TGCGCCAGCAGCTTGGAAGCTATTACCGGGGAGCTGTTTTTT. It encodes CASSLEAITGELFF.

CDR3 nucleotide sequence: TGTGCCTGGAGTGTACTTCAGGGGAGCTCCTATAATTCACCCCTCCACTTT. It encodes CAWSVLQGSSYNSPLHF. The chain has TRBV30 and TRBJ1-6, with D maybe TRBD1 (6 bases). The CDR3 is made up of 17 amino acids. The germline CDR1 and CDR2 sequences are GTSNPN and SVGIG (reference sequence). Trimming took 0 bases from V and 0 from J, leaving 12 bases between them.

This clone has just a few counts. CDR3: CASSSRVGSNYGYTF. The CDR3 DNA is TGTGCCAGCAGCTCCAGGGTCGGGTCTAACTATGGCTACACCTTC. V gene TRBV7-6 combines with J gene TRBJ1-2; possible D gene TRBD1, 5 bases. The V end was cut by 4 bases, the J end by 0 bases, with 12 bases between. Germline V CDR1 and CDR2: SGHVS, FNYEAQ. This CDR3 contains 15 residues.

The gene calls are TRBV4-1 and TRBJ1-1; TRBD1 matches 7 bases. With 5 bases clipped from V and 0 bases from J, the junction kept 6 bases outside the gene matches. This CDR3 comprises 15 residues. Per the germline V gene, CDR1 is MGHRA and CDR2 is YSYEKL. In nucleotides, the CDR3 is TGCGCCAGCAGCGCACCGGGACAGCTGAACACTGAAGCTTTCTTT. This codes for CASSAPGQLNTEAFF.